This T cell receptor (beta chain) emerged from a study of beta chain features in type 1 diabetes. Since all of the isolated RNA was reverse transcribed, expressed TCRB transcripts were what got sequenced. Generated by immunoSEQ multiplex PCR, the TCRdb table keeps only in-frame clones and is missing some. In the table there are roughly 400,000 clones, around 10% of which are singletons. In regard to this clone: Its specificity is not known.

The CDR3 runs to 15 residues. Germline V CDR1 and CDR2: LNHNV, YYDKDF (reference sequence). Trimming removed 0 bases at V and 2 bases at J, with 11 bases between. Overall study results and limits: Researchers report that Type 1 diabetes patients had moderately but significantly shorter TCRB CDR3s across all four CD4+ subsets.

The source of this sequence is a man aged 25 to 40 with type 1 diabetes. What was sequenced was central memory CD4+ T cells from blood. The chain combines TRBV15 with TRBJ2-7; tentative D call: TRBD2 (5 bases). CDR3 nucleotide sequence: TGTGCCACCAGCAGAGAAGGAGGAGCCACCTACGAGCAGTACTTC. Encoded protein: CATSREGGATYEQYF. The full variable domain, with the rest looked up from reference TRBV15 and TRBJ2-7, is DAMVIQNPRYQVTQFGKPVTLSCSQTLNHNVMYWYQQKSSQAPKLLFHYYDKDFNNEADTPDNFQSRRPNTSFCFLDIRSPGLGDTAMYLCATSREGGATYEQYFGPGTRLTVT.